The 18 T cell receptor beta chains below come from one sample, sequenced in a study of T cell responses to AZD1222 COVID-19 vaccine. Sequencing was performed with immunoSEQ multiplex PCR; in TCRdb, only in-frame clones are kept and a portion is missing. The sample has over 110,000 clones, 80% to 95% seen once. Sequencing was performed on peripheral blood, taken on day 0 of AZD1222 vaccination. These receptors were taken from an adult in good health.

This sequence joins TRBV6-5 and TRBJ2-7; 13 bases match TRBD2. Germline V lookup: CDR1 MNHEY, CDR2 SVGAGI. This CDR3 has 15 amino acids. The V segment lost 5 bases and the J segment 4 bases; nucleotides outside the gene matches: 5. The CDR3 DNA sequence: TGTGCCAGCAGTCTGGGGACTAGCGGGATTTACGAGCAGTACTTC. It specifies CASSLGTSGIYEQYF.

The V gene is TRBV12-3 or TRBV12-4, the J gene TRBJ2-1; maybe TRBD2 (6 bases). CDR3 length equals 13 residues. The V end was cut by 7 bases, the J end by 8 bases, with 15 bases between. The CDR3 loop reads CASTAGLRDEQFF. Here the CDR3 DNA reads TGTGCCAGCACAGCGGGCCTGAGGGATGAGCAGTTCTTC.

This chain connects TRBV14 to TRBJ2-1; D unresolved. V was clipped by 1 base and J by 3 bases, with 13 bases between them. The CDR3 runs to 16 residues. Germline assignment: CDR1 SGHDN and CDR2 FVKESK. The CDR3 nucleotides read TGTGCCAGCAGCCAAGGAAGTGGAAGACTCTACAATGAGCAGTTCTTC. This codes for CASSQGSGRLYNEQFF.

The rearrangement uses TRBV15 and TRBJ1-1; TRBD1 aligns across 9 bases. V lost 6 bases to trimming and J lost 1 base; unmatched junction nucleotides: 9. Looked up from germline, CDR1 is LNHNV and CDR2 is YYDKDF (reference sequence). The CDR3 is made up of 16 amino acids. CDR3 amino acids: CATSPGQGVGNTEAFF. The CDR3 DNA sequence: TGTGCCACCAGTCCGGGACAGGGAGTCGGGAACACTGAAGCTTTCTTT. The whole variable domain, filled in from reference TRBV15 and TRBJ1-1, reads DAMVIQNPRYQVTQFGKPVTLSCSQTLNHNVMYWYQQKSSQAPKLLFHYYDKDFNNEADTPDNFQSRRPNTSFCFLDIRSPGLGDTAMYLCATSPGQGVGNTEAFFGQGTRLTVV.

This chain's CDR3 is CASSSGAPPTKLNEQFF. CDR3 bases: TGTGCCAGCAGTTCAGGGGCGCCCCCAACAAAGCTTAATGAGCAGTTCTTC. The gene calls are TRBV27 and TRBJ2-1, with a weak D call TRBD1 (6 bases). This CDR3 is built from 17 residues. The V gene's germline CDR1 is MNHEY and CDR2 SMNVEV (reference sequence). V was trimmed by 4 bases and J by 7 bases, leaving 23 bases between them.

This chain connects TRBV5-4 to TRBJ1-2; TRBD1 aligns across 7 bases. The CDR3 contains 13 residues. Germline trimming cut 4 bases from V and 2 bases from J; bases unmatched to any gene: 2. Germline CDR1 reads SGHNT; CDR2 reads YYREEE (reference sequence). The CDR3 reads CASSMDRNYGYTF. CDR3 sequence (DNA): TGTGCCAGCAGCATGGACAGGAACTATGGCTACACCTTC.

The chain joins TRBV7-8 to TRBJ2-5; the match to TRBD1 covers 7 bases. This CDR3 is built from 12 residues. J gave up 4 bases and V 5 bases, and 1 base lay outside the gene matches. CDR1 is SGHVS and CDR2 is FQNEAQ in the germline V gene. CDR3 sequence reads: CASSHRGETQYF. The CDR3 coding sequence is TGTGCCAGCAGCCACAGGGGAGAGACCCAGTACTTC.

This sequence joins TRBV29-1 and TRBJ2-1, with TRBD2 matching 13 bases. Germline V gives CDR1 SQVTM, CDR2 ANQGSEA. This CDR3 has 16 residues. Trimming cost V 7 bases and J 0 bases; bases outside gene matches: 6. The CDR3 is CSAQGLAGSSYNEQFF. CDR3 DNA sequence: TGCAGCGCCCAGGGACTAGCGGGAAGCTCCTACAATGAGCAGTTCTTC.

The chain is built from TRBV25-1 and TRBJ2-5, with 7 nucleotides matching TRBD1. V gave up 3 bases and J gave up 0 bases; unmatched junction bases: 4. This CDR3 has 15 amino acids. The V gene's germline CDR1 is MGHDK and CDR2 SYGVNS. CDR3 coding DNA: TGTGCCAGCAGTGACCCCGGGACAGACCAAGAGACCCAGTACTTC. This translates into CASSDPGTDQETQYF.

This chain uses TRBV27 with TRBJ1-4; TRBD1 aligns across 7 bases. Trimming at V came to 2 bases and at J to 4 bases, leaving 7 bases not matched to a gene. Germline loops: CDR1 MNHEY, CDR2 SMNVEV (reference sequence). This CDR3 comprises 16 residues. The CDR3 DNA reads TGTGCCAGCAGTTTAAATGCAGGGGGTATTAATGAAAAACTGTTTTTT. It specifies CASSLNAGGINEKLFF.

The chain has TRBV9 and TRBJ1-1; 9 positions match TRBD1. The CDR3 sequence is 16 residues long. J lost 2 bases, V lost 0 bases, and 5 bases had no gene match. Germline assignment: CDR1 SGDLS and CDR2 YYNGEE. In DNA form, the CDR3 reads TGTGCCAGCAGCGTAGACAGGGGGCTGAGAAACACTGAAGCTTTCTTT. Translating gives CASSVDRGLRNTEAFF.

The V gene is TRBV20-1, the J gene TRBJ2-1; D call uncertain. Germline CDR1 DFQATT, CDR2 SNEGSKA (reference sequence). V lost 4 bases and J 4 bases, leaving 5 bases between the germline ends. The CDR3 runs to 11 residues. The CDR3 DNA reads TGCAGTGCTAAAGGTTACAATGAGCAGTTCTTC. This sequence encodes CSAKGYNEQFF.

CDR3 sequence reads: CSARATNTIYF. The CDR3 region has the DNA TGCAGTGCTAGAGCCACAAACACCATATATTTT. The rearrangement links TRBV20-1 to TRBJ1-3; D ambiguous. Between the trimmed V and J ends, which lost 1 base and 6 bases, there was a span of 4 bases. CDR1 and CDR2 from the germline V gene are DFQATT and SNEGSKA (reference sequence). The CDR3 has 11 residues.

V is TRBV12-3 or TRBV12-4 and J is TRBJ2-5, with 8 bases aligning to TRBD2. The J segment lost 6 bases and the V segment lost 5 bases, leaving 5 bases of the junction unmatched. The CDR3 totals 13 residues. The CDR3 sequence is CASSPQREQTQYF. CDR3 nucleotides: TGTGCCAGCAGTCCTCAGCGGGAGCAGACCCAGTACTTC.

V is TRBV4-1 and J is TRBJ1-2, with 8 bases identical to TRBD1. The V segment lost 0 bases and the J segment 8 bases; nucleotides outside the gene matches: 11. The CDR3 runs to 16 residues. Germline V CDR1 and CDR2: MGHRA, YSYEKL. Written as DNA, the CDR3 is TGCGCCAGCAGCCAAGATAGGACAGGGAGTCTCTTCGGCTACACCTTC. This sequence encodes CASSQDRTGSLFGYTF.

The V and J genes are TRBV7-2 and TRBJ2-4, with a possible D match to TRBD2 (5 bases). Trimming stripped 3 bases from V and 9 bases from J, with 15 bases between. Germline values: CDR1 SGHTA, CDR2 FQGNSA. There are 14 residues in the CDR3. Here the CDR3 DNA reads TGTGCCAGCAGCTTTCATCCTAGCTCGGGCATTCAGTACTTC. Residues: CASSFHPSSGIQYF.

The gene calls are TRBV4-3 and TRBJ1-5; 8 bases are shared with TRBD1. The CDR3 runs to 18 residues. The germline V gene has CDR1 LGHNA and CDR2 YSLEER. The trim removed 0 bases at V and 5 bases at J, leaving 12 bases unmatched. In DNA, the CDR3 is TGCGCCAGCAGCCAAGAGTCAAAGGGGACAGGAGGACATCAGCCCCAGCATTTT. Its protein product is CASSQESKGTGGHQPQHF.

This clone came up a few times. The chain joins TRBV5-6 to TRBJ1-5, with 7 bases matching TRBD1. In germline, CDR1 is SGHDT, CDR2 YYEEEE. The V and J ends lost 2 bases and 2 bases, in that order; junction bases with no gene match: 4. The CDR3 spans 15 residues. The chain's CDR3 is CASSLADRGNQPQHF. For the CDR3, the DNA is TGTGCCAGCAGCTTAGCCGACAGGGGCAATCAGCCCCAGCATTTT.